These T cell receptor beta chains were read from a single sample in a study of blood T cell repertoires in COVID-19. Sequencing was performed with immunoSEQ multiplex PCR; in TCRdb, only in-frame clones are kept and a portion is missing. Among approximately 130,000 clones listed, more than 80% were seen once. Sequences were obtained from peripheral blood. The origin of the receptors is a human donor in a cohort sampled during active COVID-19. CDR3s include the opening cysteine and the closing phenylalanine or tryptophan. D genes are given only for firm matches. Size values are once, few and many counts, or a class for expanded clones, and some rows have none.

V	J	size	D	DNA	CDR3
TRBV4-1	TRBJ1-1	.	.	TGCGCCAGCAGCCAAGACCCAACGATACAGGGTTTAGCGAACACTGAAGCTTTCTTT	CASSQDPTIQGLANTEAFF
TRBV30	TRBJ1-3	once	.	TGTGCCTGGAGTTCCGGACAGAGCTCTGGAAACACCATATATTTT	CAWSSGQSSGNTIYF
TRBV9	TRBJ2-1	.	TRBD2	TGTGCCAGCAGCGTGTCCGGACTAGCGGGACTCAATGAGCAGTTCTTC	CASSVSGLAGLNEQFF
TRBV18	TRBJ1-1	.	TRBD1	TGTGCCAGCTCGTACGTCCCGGGACAGGGGGCTGAAGCTTTCTTT	CASSYVPGQGAEAFF
TRBV7-9	TRBJ2-3	.	TRBD1	TGTGCCAGCAGCTCCGGACAGGTGACAGATACGCAGTATTTT	CASSSGQVTDTQYF
TRBV2	TRBJ2-3	.	.	TGTGCCAGCCGGTTTCTTAGCACAGATACGCAGTATTTT	CASRFLSTDTQYF
TRBV28	TRBJ1-5	.	TRBD1	TGTGCCAGTCTACTGACAGGGTCGAATCAGCCCCAGCATTTT	CASLLTGSNQPQHF
TRBV6-6	TRBJ2-7	.	TRBD1	TGTGCCAGCAGCTTAGCTCCGGGACAGGGGTTGGGCGAGCAGTACTTC	CASSLAPGQGLGEQYF
TRBV18	TRBJ2-5	.	TRBD1	TGTGCCAGCTCACCAGTGACAGGGGAGACCCAGTACTTC	CASSPVTGETQYF
TRBV6-2/TRBV6-3	TRBJ2-3	.	.	TGTGCCAGCAGTTACCTCCTTCCCGGGACGGGAGGCACAGATACGCAGTATTTT	CASSYLLPGTGGTDTQYF
TRBV25-1	TRBJ1-2	.	.	TGTGCCAGCCAGAGGGGCAGGGGAAACTATGGCTACACCTTC	CASQRGRGNYGYTF